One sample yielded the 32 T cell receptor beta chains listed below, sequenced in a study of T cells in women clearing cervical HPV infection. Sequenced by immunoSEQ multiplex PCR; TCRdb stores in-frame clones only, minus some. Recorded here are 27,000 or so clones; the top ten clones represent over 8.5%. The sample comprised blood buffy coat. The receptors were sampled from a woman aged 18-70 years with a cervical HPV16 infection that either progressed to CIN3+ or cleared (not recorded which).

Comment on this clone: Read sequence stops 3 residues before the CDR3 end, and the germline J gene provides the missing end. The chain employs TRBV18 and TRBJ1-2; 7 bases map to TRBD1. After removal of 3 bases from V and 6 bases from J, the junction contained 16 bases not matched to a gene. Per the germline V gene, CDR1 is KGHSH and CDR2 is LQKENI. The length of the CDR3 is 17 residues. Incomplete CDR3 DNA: TGTGCCAGCTCACCCAGTGAATTAAGAGGGGGCGTGAATGGC. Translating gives CASSPSELRGGVNG. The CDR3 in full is CASSPSELRGGVNGYTF.

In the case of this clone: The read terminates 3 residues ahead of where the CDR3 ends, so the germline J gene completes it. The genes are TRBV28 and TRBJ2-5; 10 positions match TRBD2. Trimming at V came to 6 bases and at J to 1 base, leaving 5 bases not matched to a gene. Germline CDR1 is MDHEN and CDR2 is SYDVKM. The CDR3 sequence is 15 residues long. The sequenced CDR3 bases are TGTGCCAGCAGCCTTAGCGGGAGGCCCCAAGAGACC. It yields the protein CASSLSGRPQET. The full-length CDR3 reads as CASSLSGRPQETQYF.

The sequenced part of the CDR3 DNA is TGTGCCAGCCTGGGACAGGGGGCGCGGAATGAG. It specifies CASLGQGARNE. The full CDR3 sequence reads CASLGQGARNEQFF. The chain has TRBV6-2 or TRBV6-3 and TRBJ2-1; 12 bases agree with TRBD1. The CDR3 is cut off 3 residues early in the read; its end comes from the germline J gene. Losses at the gene ends were 8 bases for V and 7 bases for J; bases not matched to a gene: 6. Germline-derived CDR1 and CDR2 are MNHEY and SVGEGT. The CDR3 length is 14 residues.

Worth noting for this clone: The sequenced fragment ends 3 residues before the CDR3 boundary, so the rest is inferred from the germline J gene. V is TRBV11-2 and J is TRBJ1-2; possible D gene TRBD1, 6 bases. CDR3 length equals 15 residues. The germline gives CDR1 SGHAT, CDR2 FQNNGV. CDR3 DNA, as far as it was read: TGTGCCAGCTTGCCTCAATTGGGGGGGCGGGACGAC. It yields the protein CASLPQLGGRDD. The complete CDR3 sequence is CASLPQLGGRDDYTF.

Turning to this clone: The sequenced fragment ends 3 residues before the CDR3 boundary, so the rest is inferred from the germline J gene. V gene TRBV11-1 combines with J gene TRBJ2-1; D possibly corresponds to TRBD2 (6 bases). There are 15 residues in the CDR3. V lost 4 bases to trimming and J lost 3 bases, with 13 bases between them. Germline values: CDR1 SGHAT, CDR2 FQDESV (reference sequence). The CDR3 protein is CASSSSEGGYNEQFF. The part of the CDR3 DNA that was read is TGTGCCAGCAGCTCTAGCGAGGGTGGCTACAATGAG.

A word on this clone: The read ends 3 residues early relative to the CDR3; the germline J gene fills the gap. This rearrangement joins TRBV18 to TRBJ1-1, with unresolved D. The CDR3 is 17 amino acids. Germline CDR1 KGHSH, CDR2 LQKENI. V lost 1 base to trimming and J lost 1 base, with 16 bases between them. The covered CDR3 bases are TGTGCCAGCTCACCACTACGCGGGTATGGGGAGAACACTGAA. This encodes CASSPLRGYGENTE. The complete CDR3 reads CASSPLRGYGENTEAFF.

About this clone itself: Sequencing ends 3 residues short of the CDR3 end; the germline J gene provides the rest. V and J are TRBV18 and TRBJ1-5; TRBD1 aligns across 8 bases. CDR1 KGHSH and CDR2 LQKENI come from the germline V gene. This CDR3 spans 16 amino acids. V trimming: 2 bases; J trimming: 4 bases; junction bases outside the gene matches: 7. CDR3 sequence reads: CASSPVADRENQPQHF. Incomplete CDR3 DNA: TGTGCCAGCTCACCAGTAGCGGACAGGGAAAATCAGCCC.

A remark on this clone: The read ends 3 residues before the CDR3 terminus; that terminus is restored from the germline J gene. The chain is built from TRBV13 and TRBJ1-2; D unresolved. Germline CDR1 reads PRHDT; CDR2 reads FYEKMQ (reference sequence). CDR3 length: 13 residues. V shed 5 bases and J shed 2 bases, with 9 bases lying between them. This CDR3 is CASSEGGNYGYTF. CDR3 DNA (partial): TGTGCCAGCAGCGAGGGTGGGAACTATGGC.

CDR3 loop: CASSFRQGLTDTQYF. Incomplete CDR3 DNA: TGTGCCAGCAGCTTCCGACAGGGACTCACAGATACG. The chain employs TRBV7-9 and TRBJ2-3, with a tentative D call TRBD1 (7 bases). The read is 3 residues too short to cover the CDR3 end, so that end is filled in from the germline J gene. The CDR3 is made up of 15 amino acids. Looked up from germline, CDR1 is SEHNR and CDR2 is FQNEAQ (reference sequence). V shed 3 bases and J shed 2 bases, with 12 bases lying between them.

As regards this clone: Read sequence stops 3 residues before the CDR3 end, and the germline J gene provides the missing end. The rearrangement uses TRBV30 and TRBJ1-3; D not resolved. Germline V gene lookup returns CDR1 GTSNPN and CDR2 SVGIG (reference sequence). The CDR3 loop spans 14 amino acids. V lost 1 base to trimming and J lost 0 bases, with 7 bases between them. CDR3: CAWSAGSSGNTIYF. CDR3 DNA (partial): TGTGCCTGGAGTGCAGGCAGCTCTGGAAACACC. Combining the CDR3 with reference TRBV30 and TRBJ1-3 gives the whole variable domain SQTIHQWPATLVQPVGSPLSLECTVEGTSNPNLYWYRQAAGRGLQLLFYSVGIGQISSEVPQNLSASRPQDRQFILSSKKLLLSDSGFYLCAWSAGSSGNTIYFGEGSWLTVV.

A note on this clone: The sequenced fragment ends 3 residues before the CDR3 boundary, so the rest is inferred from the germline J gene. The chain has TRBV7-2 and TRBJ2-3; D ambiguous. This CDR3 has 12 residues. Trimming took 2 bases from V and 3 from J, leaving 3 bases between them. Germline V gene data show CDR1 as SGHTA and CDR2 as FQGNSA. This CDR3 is CASSLLTDTQYF. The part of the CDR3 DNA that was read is TGTGCCAGCAGCTTATTAACAGATACG.

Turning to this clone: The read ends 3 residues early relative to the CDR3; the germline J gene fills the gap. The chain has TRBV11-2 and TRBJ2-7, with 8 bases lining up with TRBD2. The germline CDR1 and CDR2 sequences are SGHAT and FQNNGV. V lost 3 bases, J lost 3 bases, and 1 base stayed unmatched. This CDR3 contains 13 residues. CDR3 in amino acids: CASSFSGIYEQYF. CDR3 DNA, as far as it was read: TGTGCCAGCAGCTTTAGCGGGATCTACGAG. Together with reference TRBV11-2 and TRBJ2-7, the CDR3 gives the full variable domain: EAGVAQSPRYKIIEKRQSVAFWCNPISGHATLYWYQQILGQGPKLLIQFQNNGVVDDSQLPKDRFSAERLKGVDSTLKIQPAKLEDSAVYLCASSFSGIYEQYFGPGTRLTVT.

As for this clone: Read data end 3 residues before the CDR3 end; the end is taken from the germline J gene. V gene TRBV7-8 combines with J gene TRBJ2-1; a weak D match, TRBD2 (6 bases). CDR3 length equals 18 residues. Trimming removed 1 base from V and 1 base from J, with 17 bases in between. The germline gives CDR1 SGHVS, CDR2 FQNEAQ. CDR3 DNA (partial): TGTGCCAGCAGCTTAGTCTTTGGCGGAGGGGTATCCTACAATGAG. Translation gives CASSLVFGGGVSYNE. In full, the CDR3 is CASSLVFGGGVSYNEQFF.

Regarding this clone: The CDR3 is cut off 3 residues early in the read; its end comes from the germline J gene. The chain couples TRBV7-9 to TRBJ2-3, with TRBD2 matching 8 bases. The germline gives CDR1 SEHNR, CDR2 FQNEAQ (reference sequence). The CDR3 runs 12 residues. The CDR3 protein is CASSFGGETQYF. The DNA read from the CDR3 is TGTGCCAGCAGCTTCGGGGGGGAGACG.

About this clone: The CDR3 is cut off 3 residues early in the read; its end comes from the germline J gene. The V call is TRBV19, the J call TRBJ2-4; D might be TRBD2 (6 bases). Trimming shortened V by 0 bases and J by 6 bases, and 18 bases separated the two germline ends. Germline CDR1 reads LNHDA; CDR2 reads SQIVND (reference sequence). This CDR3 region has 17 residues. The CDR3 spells CASSIDRGTWDVNIQYF. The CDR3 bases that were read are TGTGCCAGTAGTATAGATCGGGGGACTTGGGACGTAAACATT. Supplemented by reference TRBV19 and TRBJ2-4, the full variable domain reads DGGITQSPKYLFRKEGQNVTLSCEQNLNHDAMYWYRQDPGQGLRLIYYSQIVNDFQKGDIAEGYSVSREKKESFPLTVTSAQKNPTAFYLCASSIDRGTWDVNIQYFGAGTRLSVL.

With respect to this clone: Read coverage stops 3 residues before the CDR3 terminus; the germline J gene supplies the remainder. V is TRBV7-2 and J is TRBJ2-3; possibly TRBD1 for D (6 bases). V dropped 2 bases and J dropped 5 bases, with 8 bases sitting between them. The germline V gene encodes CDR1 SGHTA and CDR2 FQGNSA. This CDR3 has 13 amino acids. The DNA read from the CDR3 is TGTGCCAGCAGCTTAACAGGGTTAGATACG. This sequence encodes CASSLTGLDT. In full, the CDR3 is CASSLTGLDTQYF.

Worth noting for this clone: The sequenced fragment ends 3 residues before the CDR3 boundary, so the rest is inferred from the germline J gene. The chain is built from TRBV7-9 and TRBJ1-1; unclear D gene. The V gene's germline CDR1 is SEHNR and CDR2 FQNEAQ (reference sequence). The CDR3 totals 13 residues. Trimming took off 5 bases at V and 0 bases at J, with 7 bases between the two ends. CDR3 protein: CASSTTVNTEAFF. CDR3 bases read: TGTGCCAGCAGCACCACAGTGAACACTGAA.

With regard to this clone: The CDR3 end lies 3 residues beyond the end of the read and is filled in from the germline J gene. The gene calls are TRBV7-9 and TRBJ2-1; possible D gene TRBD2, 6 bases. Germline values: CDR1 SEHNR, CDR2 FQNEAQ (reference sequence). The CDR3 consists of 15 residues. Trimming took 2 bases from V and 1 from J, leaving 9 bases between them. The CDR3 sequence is CASSLRAGSYNEQFF. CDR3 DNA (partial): TGTGCCAGCAGCTTACGGGCGGGATCCTACAATGAG.

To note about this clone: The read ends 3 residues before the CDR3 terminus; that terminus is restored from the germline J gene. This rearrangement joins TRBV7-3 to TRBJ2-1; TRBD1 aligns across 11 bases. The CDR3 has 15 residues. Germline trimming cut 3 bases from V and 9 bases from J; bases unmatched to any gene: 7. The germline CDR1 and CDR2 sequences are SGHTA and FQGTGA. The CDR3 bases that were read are TGTGCCAGCAGCTTGACCGGGACAGGGGGGGGTGAG. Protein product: CASSLTGTGGGE. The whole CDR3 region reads CASSLTGTGGGEQFF.

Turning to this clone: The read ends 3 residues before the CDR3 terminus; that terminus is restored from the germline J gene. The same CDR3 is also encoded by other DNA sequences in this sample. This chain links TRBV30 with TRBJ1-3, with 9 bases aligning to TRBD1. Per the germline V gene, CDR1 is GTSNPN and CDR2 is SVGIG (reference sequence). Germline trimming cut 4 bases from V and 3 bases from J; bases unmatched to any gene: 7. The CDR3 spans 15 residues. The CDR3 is CAWTRDRARGNTIYF. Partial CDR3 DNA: TGTGCCTGGACCCGGGACAGGGCTCGTGGAAACACC.

CDR3 protein: CASSQHGTSGTYNEQFF. Partial CDR3 DNA: TGCGCCAGCAGCCAACACGGGACTAGCGGAACCTACAATGAG. The chain joins TRBV5-1 to TRBJ2-1, with 11 bases matching TRBD2. The read terminates 3 residues ahead of where the CDR3 ends, so the germline J gene completes it. Trimming removed 4 bases from V and 2 bases from J; junction bases left unmatched: 8. Germline values: CDR1 SGHRS, CDR2 YFSETQ. The CDR3 sequence is 17 residues long.

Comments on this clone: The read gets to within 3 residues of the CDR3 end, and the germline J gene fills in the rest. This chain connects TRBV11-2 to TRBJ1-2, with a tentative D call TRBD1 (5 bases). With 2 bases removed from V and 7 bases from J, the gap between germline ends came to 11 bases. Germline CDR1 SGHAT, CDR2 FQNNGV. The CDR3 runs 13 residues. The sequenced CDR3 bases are TGTGCCAGCAGCTTACCCAGACAGTTTGGC. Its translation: CASSLPRQFG. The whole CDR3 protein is CASSLPRQFGYTF.

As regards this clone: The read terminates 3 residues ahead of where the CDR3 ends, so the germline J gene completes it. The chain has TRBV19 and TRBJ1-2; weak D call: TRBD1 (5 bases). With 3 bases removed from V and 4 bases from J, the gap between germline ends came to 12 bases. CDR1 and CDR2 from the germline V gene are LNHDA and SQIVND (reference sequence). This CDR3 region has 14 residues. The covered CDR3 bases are TGTGCCAGTAGTATCAGGGAAAGTCTCTATGGC. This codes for CASSIRESLYG. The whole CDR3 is CASSIRESLYGYTF.

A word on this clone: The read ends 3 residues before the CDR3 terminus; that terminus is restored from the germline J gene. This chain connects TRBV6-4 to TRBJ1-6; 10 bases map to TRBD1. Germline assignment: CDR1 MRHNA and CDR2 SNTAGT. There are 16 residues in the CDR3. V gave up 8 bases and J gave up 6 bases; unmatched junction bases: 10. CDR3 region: CASPSDRGLSNSPLHF. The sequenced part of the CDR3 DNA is TGTGCCAGCCCTTCGGACAGGGGGTTAAGTAATTCACCC.

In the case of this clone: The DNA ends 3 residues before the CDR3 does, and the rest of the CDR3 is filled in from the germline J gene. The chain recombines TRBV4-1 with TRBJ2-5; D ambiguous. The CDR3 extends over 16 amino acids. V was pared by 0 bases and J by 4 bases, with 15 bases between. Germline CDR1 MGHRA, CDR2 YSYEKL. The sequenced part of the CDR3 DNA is TGCGCCAGCAGCCAAGATCGTCGGGTGGTGGGAGAGACC. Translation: CASSQDRRVVGET. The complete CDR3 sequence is CASSQDRRVVGETQYF.

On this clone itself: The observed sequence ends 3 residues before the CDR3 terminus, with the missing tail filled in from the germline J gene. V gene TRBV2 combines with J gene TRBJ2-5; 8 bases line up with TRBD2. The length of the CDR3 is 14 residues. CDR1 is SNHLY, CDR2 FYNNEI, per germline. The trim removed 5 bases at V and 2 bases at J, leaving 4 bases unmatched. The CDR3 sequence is CASSRLALQETQYF. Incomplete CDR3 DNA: TGTGCCAGCAGTCGACTAGCGCTACAAGAGACC. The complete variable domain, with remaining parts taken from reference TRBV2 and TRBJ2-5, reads EPEVTQTPSHQVTQMGQEVILRCVPISNHLYFYWYRQILGQKVEFLVSFYNNEISEKSEIFDDQFSVERPDGSNFTLKIRSTKLEDSAMYFCASSRLALQETQYFGPGTRLLVL.

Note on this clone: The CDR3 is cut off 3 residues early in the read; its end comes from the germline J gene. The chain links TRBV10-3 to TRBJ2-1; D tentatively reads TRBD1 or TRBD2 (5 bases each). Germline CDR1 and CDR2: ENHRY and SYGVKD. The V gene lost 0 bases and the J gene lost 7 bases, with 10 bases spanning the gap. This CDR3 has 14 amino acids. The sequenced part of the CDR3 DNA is TGTGCCATCAGTGAGTCTCAGAGGGGAAATGAG. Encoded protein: CAISESQRGNE. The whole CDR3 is CAISESQRGNEQFF.

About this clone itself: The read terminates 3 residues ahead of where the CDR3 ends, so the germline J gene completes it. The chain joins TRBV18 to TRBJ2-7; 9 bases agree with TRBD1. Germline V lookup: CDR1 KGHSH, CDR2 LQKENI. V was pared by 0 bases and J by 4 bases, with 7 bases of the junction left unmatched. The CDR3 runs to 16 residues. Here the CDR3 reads CASSPPEGQGFYEQYF. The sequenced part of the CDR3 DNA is TGTGCCAGCTCACCACCCGAGGGACAGGGCTTTTACGAG.

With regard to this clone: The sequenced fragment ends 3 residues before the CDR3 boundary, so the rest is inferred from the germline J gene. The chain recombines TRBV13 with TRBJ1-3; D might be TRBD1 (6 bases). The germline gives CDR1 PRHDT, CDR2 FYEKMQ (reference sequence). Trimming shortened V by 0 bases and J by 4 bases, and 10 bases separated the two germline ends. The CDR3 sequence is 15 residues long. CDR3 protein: CASSLGQGLGNTIYF. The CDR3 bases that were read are TGTGCCAGCAGCTTAGGACAGGGTCTAGGAAACACC.

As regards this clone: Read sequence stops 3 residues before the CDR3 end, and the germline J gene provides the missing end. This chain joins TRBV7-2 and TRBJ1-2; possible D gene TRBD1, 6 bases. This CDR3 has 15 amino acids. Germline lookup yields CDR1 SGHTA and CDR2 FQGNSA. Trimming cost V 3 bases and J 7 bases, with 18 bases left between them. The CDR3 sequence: CASSFGSDRPGGYTF. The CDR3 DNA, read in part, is TGTGCCAGCAGCTTTGGCTCCGACAGGCCCGGTGGC.

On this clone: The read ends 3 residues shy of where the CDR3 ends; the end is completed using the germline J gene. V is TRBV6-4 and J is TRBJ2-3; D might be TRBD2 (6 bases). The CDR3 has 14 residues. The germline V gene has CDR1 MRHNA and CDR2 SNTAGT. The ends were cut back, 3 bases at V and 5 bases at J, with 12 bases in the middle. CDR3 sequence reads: CASSERASEDTQYF. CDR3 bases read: TGTGCCAGCAGTGAGCGGGCTAGCGAAGATACG.

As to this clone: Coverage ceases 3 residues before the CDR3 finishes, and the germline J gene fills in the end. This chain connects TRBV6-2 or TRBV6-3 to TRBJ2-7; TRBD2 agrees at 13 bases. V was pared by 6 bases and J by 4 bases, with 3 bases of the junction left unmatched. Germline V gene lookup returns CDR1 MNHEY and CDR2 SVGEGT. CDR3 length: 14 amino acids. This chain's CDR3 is CASSSGLAGYEQYF. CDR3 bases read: TGTGCCAGCAGCTCGGGACTAGCGGGATACGAG.